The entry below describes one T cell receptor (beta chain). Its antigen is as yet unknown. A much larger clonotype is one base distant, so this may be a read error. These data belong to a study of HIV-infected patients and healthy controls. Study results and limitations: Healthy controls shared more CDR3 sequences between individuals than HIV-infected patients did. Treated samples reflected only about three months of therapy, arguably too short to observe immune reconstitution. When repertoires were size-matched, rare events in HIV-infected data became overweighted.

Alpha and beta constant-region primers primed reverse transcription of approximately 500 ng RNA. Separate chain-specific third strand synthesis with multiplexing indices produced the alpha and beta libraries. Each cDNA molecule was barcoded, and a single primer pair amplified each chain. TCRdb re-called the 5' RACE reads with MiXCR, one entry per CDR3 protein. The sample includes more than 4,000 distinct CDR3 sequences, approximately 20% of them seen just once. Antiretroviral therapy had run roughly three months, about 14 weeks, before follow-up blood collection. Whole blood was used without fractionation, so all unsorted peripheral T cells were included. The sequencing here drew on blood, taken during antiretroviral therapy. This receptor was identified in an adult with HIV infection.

This chain's CDR3 is CASSDQGNTEAFF. DNA of the CDR3: TGTGCCAGCAGCGATCAGGGGAACACTGAAGCTTTCTTT. V gene TRBV9 combines with J gene TRBJ1-1, with D perhaps TRBD1 (5 bases). V shed 3 bases and J shed 1 base, with 7 bases lying between them. The CDR3 totals 13 residues. CDR1 and CDR2 from the germline V gene are SGDLS and YYNGEE.